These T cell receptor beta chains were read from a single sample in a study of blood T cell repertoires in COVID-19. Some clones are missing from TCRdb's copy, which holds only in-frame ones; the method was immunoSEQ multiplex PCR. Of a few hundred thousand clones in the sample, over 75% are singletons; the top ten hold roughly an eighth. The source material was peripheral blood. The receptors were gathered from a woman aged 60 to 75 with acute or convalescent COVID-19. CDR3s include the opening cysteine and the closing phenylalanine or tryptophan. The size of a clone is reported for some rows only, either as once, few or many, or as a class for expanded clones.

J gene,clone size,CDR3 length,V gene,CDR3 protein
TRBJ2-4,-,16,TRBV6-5,CASSYLKGGAKNIQYF
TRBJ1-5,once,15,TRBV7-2,CASSWGQGVDQPQHF
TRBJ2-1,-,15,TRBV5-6,CASSRTGGANNEQFF
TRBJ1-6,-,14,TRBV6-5,CASVLDRVNSPLHF
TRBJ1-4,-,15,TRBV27,CASSLFQGINEKLFF
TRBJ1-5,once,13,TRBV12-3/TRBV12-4,CASSPGGNQPQHF
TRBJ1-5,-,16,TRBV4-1,CASSVTPGGSNQPQHF
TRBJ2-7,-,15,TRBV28,CASSSGRTSGDEQYF
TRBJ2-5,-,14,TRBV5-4,CASSQNLGRETQYF
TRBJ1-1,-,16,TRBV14,CASSHRRGFLNTEAFF
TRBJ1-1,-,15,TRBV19,CASSIEDRVGAEAFF
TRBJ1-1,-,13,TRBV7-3,CASSLTADTEAFF